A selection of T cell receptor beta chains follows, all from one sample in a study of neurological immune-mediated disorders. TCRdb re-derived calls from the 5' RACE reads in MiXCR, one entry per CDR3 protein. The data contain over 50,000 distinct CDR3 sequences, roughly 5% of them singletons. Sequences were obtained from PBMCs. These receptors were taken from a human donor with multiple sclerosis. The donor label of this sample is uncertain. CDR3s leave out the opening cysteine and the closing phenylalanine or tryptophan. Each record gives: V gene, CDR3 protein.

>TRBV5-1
ASSLFGQGINIQY
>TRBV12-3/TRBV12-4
ASSPPLLTGSYEQY
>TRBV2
ASTGGRTEAF
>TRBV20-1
SAYPSDSYEQY
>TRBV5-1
ASSLNRYNEQF
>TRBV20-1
SGQGGYQPQH
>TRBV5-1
ASSLSGARNTEAF
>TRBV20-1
SATQNNEKLF
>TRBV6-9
ASSYRDSPRELF
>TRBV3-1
ASSQVVGTAESYEQY
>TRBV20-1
SAREAARGGEKLF
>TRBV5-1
ASTPISMNTEAF
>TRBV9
ASSPLSGTSYTEAF
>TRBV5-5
ASLGGEMGQY
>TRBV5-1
ASSLVGGRGGELF
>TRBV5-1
ASRATSSTDTQY
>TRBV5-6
ASGYQGQSNEQF
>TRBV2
ASRIHRILSTDTQY
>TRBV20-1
SAPLKDLGYGYT
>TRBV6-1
ASNNRDMNTEAF
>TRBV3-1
ASSRAAYEQY
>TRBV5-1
ASSLDGLGNQPQH
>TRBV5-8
ASSGPGLAGGRKDTQY
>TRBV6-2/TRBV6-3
ASTAILVQNEQF
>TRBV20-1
SARDPQGAGDQY
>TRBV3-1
ASPMASGGGTEAF
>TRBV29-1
SVKTTYNEQF
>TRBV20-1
SARGLGRQGISNQPQH
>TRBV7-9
ASSLMGQVSTEAF
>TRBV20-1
SATGGLGSPLH
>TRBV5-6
ASSRRTGIGYGYT
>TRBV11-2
ASSLVMGQVNTEAF
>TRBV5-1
ASNGQGFNEQF
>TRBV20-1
SASGGGPTNEKLF
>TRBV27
ASSTRQGADTQY
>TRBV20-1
SARRTGFSTDTQY
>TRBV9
ASSGGLAGAGPTDTQY
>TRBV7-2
ASSFFEPGANVLT
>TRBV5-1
ASSLVPDNEQF
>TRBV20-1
SARPMRAGFTDTQY
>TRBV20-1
SANSGGADHEQF
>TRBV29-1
SVGQGNTNEKLF
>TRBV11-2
ASSPGYSNQPQH
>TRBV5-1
ASSLEGQNTEAF
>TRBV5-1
ASSSQTGEGYT
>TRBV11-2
ASSVDRGSNQPQH
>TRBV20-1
SAQQGALTYEQY
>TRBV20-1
SARTGDLSYNEQF
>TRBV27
ASSLSGVEQY
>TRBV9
ASSVDLSSGNTIY
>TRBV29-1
SVLSGFGDEQY
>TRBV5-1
ASSLDAPGVNTEAF
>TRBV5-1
ASKVQGAEEQY
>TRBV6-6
ASSHLPNTEAF